This paragraph reports one T cell receptor (beta chain). The antigen remains undetermined. These data belong to a study of regulatory T cells in long-lasting Graves disease. Construction of the TCR beta libraries employed iRepertoire HTBI primers in conjunction with Arm-PCR of CDR3 regions. TCRdb re-called the multiplex PCR reads through MiXCR, storing one row per CDR3 protein. The sample has more than 400,000 distinct CDR3 sequences, over 15% seen once. CDR1 is LNHNV and CDR2 is YYDKDF in the germline V gene (reference sequence). V lost 1 base to trimming and J lost 7 bases, with 17 bases between them. The CDR3 loop spans 16 amino acids. Notes on the study in general: TRBV28, TRBJ1-2 and TRBJ2-5 emerged as the favored segments in persistent disease. Owing to a sample size that was small, accuracy may have been reduced.

This sample's time point: newly diagnosed GD, antithyroid drugs for less than 3 months. The TCR library was made from RNA that had been extracted from PBMCs in TRIzol. These same records also appear under a second study, on T cells in Graves' hyperthyroidism and ophthalmopathy. That paper adds: Exclusion criteria comprised uncontrolled infection, other autoimmune disease, pregnancy or lactation.

V is TRBV15 and J is TRBJ1-5; D is possibly TRBD1 (6 bases). This material consisted of peripheral blood mononuclear cells (PBMCs), taken at new diagnosis, from a patient treated with antithyroid drugs. The sequence was obtained from a young woman with Graves disease. CDR3 in amino acids: CATSRGDGAGDQPQHF. CDR3 DNA: TGTGCCACCAGCAGAGGGGATGGGGCAGGGGACCAGCCCCAGCATTTT.